Listed below are T cell receptor beta chains from one sample, sequenced in a study of T cells in Graves' hyperthyroidism and ophthalmopathy. A single record per CDR3 protein comes from TCRdb applying MiXCR to the multiplex PCR reads. The top ten hold 10% of the sample, which has hundreds of thousands of distinct CDR3 sequences, less than 15% seen once. What was sequenced was blood. The receptors shown here come from a woman aged 18-29 years with Graves' hyperthyroidism. CDR3s include the opening cysteine and the closing phenylalanine or tryptophan. The D gene is left open where the match is weak. Expanded clones get a size class; other rows say once, few or many, or leave the size out.

cdr3_nt	cdr3_aa	v_call	clone_size	j_call	d_call
TGCAGTGCTAGATCTCCGGGACAGGGGTCCTACGAGCAGTACTTC	CSARSPGQGSYEQYF	TRBV20-1	NA	TRBJ2-7	TRBD1
TGTGCCTGGAGTTCGCCGGGACAAGGGCAATACGAGCAGTACTTC	CAWSSPGQGQYEQYF	TRBV30	many	TRBJ2-7	NA
TGTGCCAGCAGCCTGGAAGAGGGGGCTCAACTCACCTTC	CASSLEEGAQLTF	TRBV11-2	many	TRBJ1-2	TRBD1
TGTGCCAGCAGTTACGCCCCCAGCGGGTCAATTAAGCAGTTCTTC	CASSYAPSGSIKQFF	TRBV12-3/TRBV12-4	few	TRBJ2-1	NA
TGTGCCAGCGGTACCCGTCGAGGGGCCGGGGAGCTGTTTTTT	CASGTRRGAGELFF	TRBV11-2	many	TRBJ2-2	NA
TGTGCCAGCAGCTTAGTCCCTTGGCAGCAAGAGACCCAGTACTTC	CASSLVPWQQETQYF	TRBV11-2	many	TRBJ2-5	NA
TGTGCCTGGAGTTTGGGACTAGCGGGTGGGAATACGCAGTATTTT	CAWSLGLAGGNTQYF	TRBV30	NA	TRBJ2-3	TRBD2
TGTGCCAGCAGCCCTCCCGGGACCTCAGGGGTCAATTCACCCCTCCACTTT	CASSPPGTSGVNSPLHF	TRBV7-9	NA	TRBJ1-6	NA
TGTGCCAGCAGCCTCACTAGCGGGAGGAGCACAGATACGCAGTATTTT	CASSLTSGRSTDTQYF	TRBV28	many	TRBJ2-3	TRBD2
TGTGCCAGCAGCGTAGCCGGGGGACTGACAATCAATGAAAAACTGTTTTTT	CASSVAGGLTINEKLFF	TRBV9	few	TRBJ1-4	NA
TGTGCCAGCAGCTTGATGGGACTAGCGGGAGACGATGAGCAGTTCTTC	CASSLMGLAGDDEQFF	TRBV7-9	many	TRBJ2-1	TRBD2
TGTGCCAGCAGCCGACCAGAGGGGGACCACGAGCAGTACTTC	CASSRPEGDHEQYF	TRBV9	many	TRBJ2-7	NA
TGCAGCGTTGAACGGGGGGAGAGGTCCTACAATGAGCAGTTCTTC	CSVERGERSYNEQFF	TRBV29-1	few	TRBJ2-1	TRBD2
TGTGCCAGCTCACTAGCGGGAGAATCCTACGAGCAGTACTTC	CASSLAGESYEQYF	TRBV18	many	TRBJ2-7	TRBD2
TGTGCCAGCAGCGTCAAGACCCAGTACTTC	CASSVKTQYF	TRBV2	many	TRBJ2-5	NA
TGTGCCTGGAGGGACGGCACTGAAGCTTTCTTT	CAWRDGTEAFF	TRBV30	few	TRBJ1-1	NA
TGCAGTGCTCTGACTAGATCAGAGACCCAGTACTTC	CSALTRSETQYF	TRBV20-1	NA	TRBJ2-5	NA
TGTGCCAGCAGCCTCTCCCTCTACGAGCAGTACTTC	CASSLSLYEQYF	TRBV28	many	TRBJ2-7	NA
TGTGCCAGCAGCGTCGTAAGGACAGATCCTATGAACACTGAAGCTTTCTTT	CASSVVRTDPMNTEAFF	TRBV9	NA	TRBJ1-1	NA
TGCAGTGCTAGAGGGGGGACTCATGAGCAGTTCTTC	CSARGGTHEQFF	TRBV20-1	many	TRBJ2-1	NA
TGTGCCAGCCAAAATAGGGCCTTTTACAATGAGCAGTTCTTC	CASQNRAFYNEQFF	TRBV13	many	TRBJ2-1	NA
TGCGCCAGCAGCCAAGAGGACTGGGGGGTTCTGGGGGGAGATGGCTACACCTTC	CASSQEDWGVLGGDGYTF	TRBV4-3	NA	TRBJ1-2	NA
TGTGCCAGCAGAGCGACCGGGACAGAGTATGGCTACACCTTC	CASRATGTEYGYTF	TRBV9	few	TRBJ1-2	TRBD1
TGCGCCAGCAGCCACGGGTGGGGACCAGCTTTCTTT	CASSHGWGPAFF	TRBV4-3	NA	TRBJ1-1	NA
TGTGCCAGCAGTTATTCGAGACAGGGGGTTTCACCCCTCCACTTT	CASSYSRQGVSPLHF	TRBV6-5	few	TRBJ1-6	TRBD1
TGCAGCGACCCCGGGGGGGGGCTAGCGGGAGAAGACGAGCAGTACTTC	CSDPGGGLAGEDEQYF	TRBV29-1	many	TRBJ2-7	TRBD2
TGTGCCAGCAGGACTACCGGGACAGTGGGCGGCTACACCTTC	CASRTTGTVGGYTF	TRBV28	many	TRBJ1-2	TRBD1
TGTGCCATCAGTAGTACCCCGAACACTGAAGCTTTCTTT	CAISSTPNTEAFF	TRBV27	NA	TRBJ1-1	NA
TGTGCCAGCACCTCTAGCGGGAGGGCCGGAGAGACCCAGTACTTC	CASTSSGRAGETQYF	TRBV9	few	TRBJ2-5	TRBD2
TGCAATGCTAGAGGCCTGCTAGGCGGCCTCACAGATACGCAGTATTTT	CNARGLLGGLTDTQYF	TRBV20-1	NA	TRBJ2-3	NA
TGTGCCACCAGCAGAGTAGGTCAGCCCCAGCATTTT	CATSRVGQPQHF	TRBV15	NA	TRBJ1-5	NA
TGCGCCAGCAGGGATCTGCGGGACGAAAAACTGTTTTTT	CASRDLRDEKLFF	TRBV5-1	many	TRBJ1-4	NA
TGTGCCAGCAGTCAACAGGGGGCCGGGGAAAAACTGTTTTTT	CASSQQGAGEKLFF	TRBV11-2	NA	TRBJ1-4	TRBD1
TGTGCCAGCAGTGCAGAGGTCAATCAGCCCCAGCATTTT	CASSAEVNQPQHF	TRBV6-1	few	TRBJ1-5	NA
TGCAGTGCAAGAGGACAGGGGGCCACCTACGAGCAGTACTTC	CSARGQGATYEQYF	TRBV20-1	many	TRBJ2-7	TRBD1
TGTGCCAGCAGTTACGGGGCAGGGTCTACTAATGAAAAACTGTTTTTT	CASSYGAGSTNEKLFF	TRBV6-5	many	TRBJ1-4	NA
TGCGCCAGCAGCGAATCTAGCTTCTACAATGAGCAGTTCTTC	CASSESSFYNEQFF	TRBV5-1	many	TRBJ2-1	NA
TGTGCCAGTAGTATAGGGACCGGTGAATACGAGCAGTACTTC	CASSIGTGEYEQYF	TRBV19	NA	TRBJ2-7	NA
TGCGCCAGCAGCTCTAGCGGGGAACATACGCAGTATTTT	CASSSSGEHTQYF	TRBV5-1	many	TRBJ2-3	TRBD2
TGCAGTGCCCCACGGCAGGGTGGGAATGAGCAGTTCTTC	CSAPRQGGNEQFF	TRBV20-1	many	TRBJ2-1	NA
TGTGCCAGCAGCGTAGGCCCAGGGACTAGCGGGAGTGAGACCCAGTACTTC	CASSVGPGTSGSETQYF	TRBV9	few	TRBJ2-5	TRBD2
TGTGCCAGCCGCCCGGGACAGCACTATGGCTACACCTTC	CASRPGQHYGYTF	TRBV7-9	NA	TRBJ1-2	TRBD1
TGTGCCGTCAGTGCTAGCGGGAAAGGAGATACGCAGTATTTT	CAVSASGKGDTQYF	TRBV10-3	NA	TRBJ2-3	TRBD2
TGTGCCAGCCGCCGGACAGGGCGGAAGGACGAGCAGTACTTC	CASRRTGRKDEQYF	TRBV27	many	TRBJ2-7	TRBD1
TGTGCCAGCAGTGAAACCCGGACCCCGCACGAGCAGTACTTC	CASSETRTPHEQYF	TRBV2	many	TRBJ2-7	NA
TGTGCCAGCAGCCGGAAGGGGACACCAACCTACGAGCAGTACTTC	CASSRKGTPTYEQYF	TRBV7-2	many	TRBJ2-7	NA